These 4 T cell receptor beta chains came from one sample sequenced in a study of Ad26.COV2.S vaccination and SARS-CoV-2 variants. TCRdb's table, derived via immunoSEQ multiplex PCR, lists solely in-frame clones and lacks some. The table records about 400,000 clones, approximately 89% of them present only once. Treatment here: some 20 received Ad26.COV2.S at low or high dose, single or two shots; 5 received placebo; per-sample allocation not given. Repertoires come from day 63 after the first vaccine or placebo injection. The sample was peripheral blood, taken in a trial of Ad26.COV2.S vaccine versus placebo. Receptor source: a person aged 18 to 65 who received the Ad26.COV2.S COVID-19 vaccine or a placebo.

The chain's CDR3 is CASSQEPGVRSYEQYF. CDR3 nucleotides: TGCGCCAGCAGCCAAGAGCCGGGAGTTAGGTCCTACGAGCAGTACTTC. The chain uses TRBV4-1 and TRBJ2-7; maybe TRBD2 (6 bases). The CDR3 length is 16 residues. Trimming shortened V by 0 bases and J by 1 base, and 13 bases separated the two germline ends. Looked up from germline, CDR1 is MGHRA and CDR2 is YSYEKL.

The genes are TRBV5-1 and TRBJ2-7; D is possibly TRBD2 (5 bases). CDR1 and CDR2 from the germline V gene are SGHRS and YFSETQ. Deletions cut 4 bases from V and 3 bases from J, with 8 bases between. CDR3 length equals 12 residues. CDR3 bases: TGCGCCAGCAGCCCGGCGGGCTACGAGCAGTACTTC. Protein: CASSPAGYEQYF.

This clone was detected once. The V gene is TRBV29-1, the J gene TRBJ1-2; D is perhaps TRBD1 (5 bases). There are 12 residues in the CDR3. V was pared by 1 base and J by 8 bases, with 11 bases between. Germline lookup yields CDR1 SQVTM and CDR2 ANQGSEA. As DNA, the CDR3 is TGCAGCGTTGAAGGGGGTGGGGACGGCTACACCTTC. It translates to CSVEGGGDGYTF.

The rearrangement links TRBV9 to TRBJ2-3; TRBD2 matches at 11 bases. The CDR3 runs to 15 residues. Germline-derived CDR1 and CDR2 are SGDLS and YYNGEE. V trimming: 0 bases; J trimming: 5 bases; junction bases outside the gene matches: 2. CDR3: CASSVDSGREDTQYF. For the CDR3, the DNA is TGTGCCAGCAGCGTAGATAGCGGGAGGGAAGATACGCAGTATTTT.